This TCR beta chain was documented in a study of blood T cell repertoires in COVID-19. Study details: Whether acute or convalescent, the COVID-19 samples came from the United States, Italy and Spain. Nucleic acid was either cDNA or gDNA, and it came from T cells, B-cell-depleted T cells, or PBMCs.

Cohorts were based on clinical histories the participants reported. All recovered Cohort 3 donors got two negative PCRs, got clearance, or saw symptom resolution. Some clones are missing from TCRdb's copy, which holds only in-frame ones; the method was immunoSEQ multiplex PCR. The sample consists of a few hundred thousand clones, approximately 86% of them appearing once. Germline CDR1 is SGDLS and CDR2 is YYNGEE. The trim removed 0 bases at V and 4 bases at J, leaving 10 bases unmatched. The CDR3 runs to 17 residues. The TCR comes from a woman younger than 30 who had recovered from COVID-19. The chain has TRBV9 and TRBJ1-1; 9 bases line up with TRBD1. What was sequenced was PBMCs or T cells enriched from blood (not recorded which). In DNA, the CDR3 is TGTGCCAGCAGCGTAGGGACAGGGGACGTACCCCGCACTGAAGCTTTCTTT. Translating it yields CASSVGTGDVPRTEAFF.